Given below is one T cell receptor (beta chain) in context. This sample is part of a study of T cell changes during pregnancy in multiple sclerosis. The CDR3 extends over 13 amino acids. V was shortened by 3 bases and J by 9 bases, with 15 bases between the two germline ends. The germline V gene encodes CDR1 MGHDK and CDR2 SYGVNS. Generated by immunoSEQ multiplex PCR, the TCRdb table keeps only in-frame clones and is missing some. The sample comprises under 40,000 clones, 90% of which are singletons, and approximately 11% rests with the top ten. This material consisted of CD8+ T cells from peripheral blood mononuclear cells, taken before pregnancy. The V and J genes are TRBV25-1 and TRBJ2-7; D unresolved. The receptor was derived from a female donor with multiple sclerosis, enrolled in a pregnancy study. The CDR3 is CASSDPRERGQYF. The CDR3 region has the DNA TGTGCCAGCAGTGACCCCCGTGAGAGAGGGCAGTACTTC.